The clone carrying this TCR beta chain was recorded a few times. Its antigen is unidentified. CDR3 size: 15 residues. CDR1 is KGHSH and CDR2 is LQKENI in the germline V gene. V was cut by 3 bases and J by 4 bases, with 15 bases left in between. This sample is part of a study of beta chain features in type 1 diabetes. The overall study: Age and gender were similar between patients and healthy donors, as were cell yields. Findings of the study overall: Researchers reported that naive, central memory and Treg TCRB repertoires appeared more similar in patients than in healthy donors. A definitive answer on HLA type influencing TCRB rearrangement was not reached here.

Expressed TCRB transcripts were sequenced after all isolated RNA was converted to cDNA. Only in-frame clones appear in the TCRdb table, and some are missing; sequencing was by immunoSEQ multiplex PCR. In the table there are 150,000 or so clones, over 7.5% of which are singletons. Sequencing was performed on central memory CD4+ T cells from blood. This sequence was found in a woman aged 18-35 years in good health. This chain connects TRBV18 to TRBJ1-1; D remains unclear. CDR3 amino acids: CASSPPGLGGTEAFF. CDR3 nucleotide sequence: TGTGCCAGCTCACCTCCCGGACTGGGAGGCACTGAAGCTTTCTTT.